Listed below are T cell receptor beta chains from one sample, sequenced in a study of cytotoxic CD8 clonotypes in ibrutinib-treated CLL. Libraries were prepared by immunoSEQ multiplex PCR; TCRdb keeps only in-frame clonotypes and omits some of them. The sample consists of 65,000 to 90,000 clones, approximately 87% of them appearing once. The sample was PBMCs, taken after 24 months of ibrutinib treatment. The receptors stem from a human donor with chronic lymphocytic leukemia. CDR3s include the opening cysteine and the closing phenylalanine or tryptophan. The size field is filled for only some rows; it gives once, few, many or a size class.

abundance | v_gene | CDR3aa
few | TRBV5-1 | CASSLTAWDEQYF
- | TRBV10-3 | CAIRENLGSRSYNEQFF
- | TRBV7-8 | CASSPRLLGLGEQFF
once | TRBV7-9 | CASSLGSGGIDEQFF
- | TRBV4-2 | CASSQAGIAYF
- | TRBV9 | CASSVAPEPYNEQFF
- | TRBV5-1 | CASSPSPLGAKNIQYF
- | TRBV18 | CASSPLRTSRQETQYF
- | TRBV2 | CASSEALGGTEAFF
few | TRBV5-1 | CASSLAGGTGINEQFF
- | TRBV6-5 | CASSYEGTGELFF
- | TRBV6-6 | CASSKPGQGGGEQFF
- | TRBV18 | CASSPPGTGKGNEQFF
- | TRBV19 | CASSPQQGNQPQHF
- | TRBV28 | CASSSTAFSGRATYEQYF
- | TRBV18 | CASSPIWYPPSGLYGYTF
- | TRBV10-2 | CASSAIGAPTDTQYF
- | TRBV28 | CASSRDRNQETQYF
few | TRBV5-6 | CASTPLRHPPYNEQFF
few | TRBV18 | CASSRDSGLAVSSYEQYF
- | TRBV9 | CASSWETGPSTDTQYF
- | TRBV6-5 | CASRGTGGFHYGYTF
- | TRBV28 | CASSTSSAPYEQYF